These 23 T cell receptor beta chains share one sample of origin, sequenced in a study of OX40 agonist ivuxolimab in advanced cancers. Some clones are missing from TCRdb's copy, which holds only in-frame ones; the method was immunoSEQ multiplex PCR. This sample has 60,000 to 85,000 clones, with about 90% found just once. The source was CD4+ or CD8+ T cells sorted from blood, collected in a trial of the OX40 agonist ivuxolimab. The receptors come from an adult with an advanced solid tumor such as melanoma, head and neck, liver or kidney cancer.

This chain connects TRBV4-3 to TRBJ1-6; D remains ambiguous. CDR1 LGHNA and CDR2 YSLEER come from the germline V gene. The CDR3 runs 20 residues. Deletions cut 1 base from V and 0 bases from J, with 19 bases between. The chain's CDR3 is CASSQGPHRGESSYNSPLHF. Here the CDR3 DNA reads TGCGCCAGCAGCCAAGGGCCCCACCGTGGGGAGAGCTCCTATAATTCACCCCTCCACTTT.

The count of this clone is one. The chain employs TRBV9 and TRBJ1-1; D possibly corresponds to TRBD1 (6 bases). Germline V CDR1 and CDR2: SGDLS, YYNGEE. CDR3 size: 14 residues. Trimming removed 3 bases at V and 1 base at J, with 10 bases between. The CDR3 nucleotides read TGTGCCAGCAGCGAGATGGACAGGAACACTGAAGCTTTCTTT. It yields the protein CASSEMDRNTEAFF.

This chain uses TRBV5-1 with TRBJ1-2; possible D gene TRBD1, 6 bases. V dropped 3 bases and J dropped 6 bases, with 18 bases sitting between them. Germline V gene lookup returns CDR1 SGHRS and CDR2 YFSETQ. The CDR3 consists of 15 residues. The CDR3 DNA is TGCGCCAGCAGCTCGGTGGGGGGCCTAGGGGATGGCTACACCTTC. Residues: CASSSVGGLGDGYTF.

The rearrangement uses TRBV9 and TRBJ2-7; D unresolved. CDR1 SGDLS and CDR2 YYNGEE come from the germline V gene. Trimming pared 4 bases from V and 0 bases from J, leaving 5 bases between. CDR3 size: 12 residues. DNA of the CDR3: TGTGCCAGCAGCACGTACTCCTACGAGCAGTACTTC. Its protein is CASSTYSYEQYF.

This chain joins TRBV27 and TRBJ1-2; D remains unclear. Germline V gene lookup returns CDR1 MNHEY and CDR2 SMNVEV (reference sequence). This CDR3 region has 14 residues. V lost 5 bases, J lost 6 bases, and 16 bases lay in between. CDR3 protein: CASSPLPGLNGYTF. The CDR3 DNA is TGTGCCAGCAGTCCCTTACCCGGTCTGAATGGCTACACCTTC.

V usage is TRBV5-1 and J usage is TRBJ1-1; unclear D gene. V lost 1 base, J lost 5 bases, and 9 bases lay in between. Germline assignment: CDR1 SGHRS and CDR2 YFSETQ. The CDR3 contains 13 residues. CDR3 DNA sequence: TGCGCCAGCAGCTTGTTACCGGGGACTGAAGCTTTCTTT. Encoded protein: CASSLLPGTEAFF.

The gene calls are TRBV13 and TRBJ2-1, with TRBD2 matching 10 bases. With 6 bases clipped from V and 8 bases from J, the junction kept 13 bases outside the gene matches. The CDR3 sequence is 16 residues long. From germline, CDR1 is PRHDT and CDR2 FYEKMQ (reference sequence). This chain's CDR3 is CASSPPSGGAFDEQFF. The CDR3 DNA reads TGTGCCAGCAGTCCCCCCAGCGGGGGGGCCTTCGATGAGCAGTTCTTC. The complete variable domain, with remaining parts taken from reference TRBV13 and TRBJ2-1, reads AAGVIQSPRHLIKEKRETATLKCYPIPRHDTVYWYQQGPGQDPQFLISFYEKMQSDKGSIPDRFSAQQFSDYHSELNMSSLELGDSALYFCASSPPSGGAFDEQFFGPGTRLTVL.

The CDR3 here is CASSKENREGDTDTQYF. In DNA, the CDR3 is TGTGCCAGCAGCAAAGAAAACAGGGAAGGGGACACAGATACGCAGTATTTT. The V and J genes are TRBV21-1 and TRBJ2-3; TRBD1, the D gene given by the table, was not confirmed from the DNA. TRBV21-1 is a documented pseudogene. The CDR3 is made up of 17 amino acids.

The chain uses TRBV7-9 and TRBJ1-1; TRBD1 matches at 11 bases. The V gene's germline CDR1 is SEHNR and CDR2 FQNEAQ (reference sequence). The CDR3 is 17 amino acids. V gave up 4 bases and J gave up 0 bases; unmatched junction bases: 7. In DNA, the CDR3 is TGTGCCAGCAGCTCGGGACAGGGGGGAGACTTGAACACTGAAGCTTTCTTT. Its translation is CASSSGQGGDLNTEAFF.

V usage is TRBV4-3 and J usage is TRBJ2-1; perhaps D is TRBD1 or TRBD2 (5 bases each). The CDR3 is 16 amino acids. The germline V gene has CDR1 LGHNA and CDR2 YSLEER. Trimming shortened V by 0 bases and J by 4 bases, and 13 bases separated the two germline ends. CDR3 amino acids: CASSQDSGTIYNEQFF. The CDR3 nucleotides are TGCGCCAGCAGCCAAGACTCCGGGACCATTTACAATGAGCAGTTCTTC.

The chain uses TRBV19 and TRBJ1-2; D is unresolved. The CDR3 consists of 13 residues. Germline assignment: CDR1 LNHDA and CDR2 SQIVND (reference sequence). V gave up 10 bases and J gave up 4 bases, with 16 bases separating them. The CDR3 DNA sequence: TGTGCCACCACGGGTCTAACCACCTATGGCTACACCTTC. It codes for CATTGLTTYGYTF. The full variable domain, rest sourced from reference TRBV19 and TRBJ1-2, is DGGITQSPKYLFRKEGQNVTLSCEQNLNHDAMYWYRQDPGQGLRLIYYSQIVNDFQKGDIAEGYSVSREKKESFPLTVTSAQKNPTAFYLCATTGLTTYGYTFGSGTRLTVV.

V usage is TRBV6-5 and J usage is TRBJ1-1; D is undetermined. This CDR3 comprises 15 residues. CDR1 MNHEY and CDR2 SVGAGI come from the germline V gene. Between the trimmed V and J ends, which lost 6 bases and 1 base, there was a span of 15 bases. CDR3 sequence reads: CASRPLPHPNTEAFF. The CDR3 region has the DNA TGTGCCAGCAGACCTCTTCCTCACCCGAACACTGAAGCTTTCTTT.

The chain combines TRBV19 with TRBJ1-1; D may be TRBD1 (5 bases). Trimming shortened V by 7 bases and J by 0 bases, and 18 bases separated the two germline ends. This CDR3 has 16 residues. The germline V gene has CDR1 LNHDA and CDR2 SQIVND (reference sequence). The CDR3 reads CASTNQGRPMNTEAFF. CDR3 sequence (DNA): TGTGCCAGTACCAACCAGGGACGGCCTATGAACACTGAAGCTTTCTTT. The full variable domain, completed using reference TRBV19 and TRBJ1-1, is DGGITQSPKYLFRKEGQNVTLSCEQNLNHDAMYWYRQDPGQGLRLIYYSQIVNDFQKGDIAEGYSVSREKKESFPLTVTSAQKNPTAFYLCASTNQGRPMNTEAFFGQGTRLTVV.

The V gene is TRBV27, the J gene TRBJ2-3; no clear D. This CDR3 comprises 16 residues. V lost 2 bases, J lost 0 bases, and 12 bases lay in between. Germline lookup yields CDR1 MNHEY and CDR2 SMNVEV (reference sequence). CDR3 loop: CASSLIQFASTDTQYF. The CDR3 coding sequence is TGTGCCAGCAGTTTAATTCAGTTCGCTAGCACAGATACGCAGTATTTT.

The chain is built from TRBV7-9 and TRBJ1-6; D gene uncertain. With 5 bases removed from V and 7 bases from J, the gap between germline ends came to 6 bases. CDR3 length: 12 residues. Looked up from germline, CDR1 is SEHNR and CDR2 is FQNEAQ (reference sequence). This CDR3 is CASSKGNSPLHF. The CDR3 DNA reads TGTGCCAGCAGCAAAGGGAATTCACCCCTCCACTTT.

The chain has TRBV4-1 and TRBJ1-6, with a weak D call TRBD1 (6 bases). CDR3 length equals 16 residues. The germline V gene has CDR1 MGHRA and CDR2 YSYEKL. The V end was cut by 0 bases, the J end by 10 bases, with 16 bases between. The CDR3 DNA sequence: TGCGCCAGCAGCCAAGATCCAGGGGCAGACGGATCACCCCTCCACTTT. The encoded protein is CASSQDPGADGSPLHF.

V and J are TRBV4-1 and TRBJ1-3; 7 nucleotides match TRBD1. The junction had 3 bases not matched to a gene; V was cut back by 1 base and J by 3 bases. The length of the CDR3 is 15 residues. Germline values: CDR1 MGHRA, CDR2 YSYEKL. CDR3 sequence reads: CASSQGTGVGNTIYF. The DNA of the CDR3 is TGCGCCAGCAGCCAAGGAACAGGGGTTGGAAACACCATATATTTT.

The chain has TRBV5-4 and TRBJ2-5, with D possibly being TRBD2 (5 bases). This CDR3 contains 13 residues. Trimming shortened V by 4 bases and J by 0 bases, and 7 bases separated the two germline ends. Germline CDR1 reads SGHNT; CDR2 reads YYREEE (reference sequence). The CDR3 bases are TGTGCCAGCAGCGCGGAGGACCAAGAGACCCAGTACTTC. Its protein product is CASSAEDQETQYF.

The rearrangement joins TRBV5-1 to TRBJ2-7, with no clear D. Trimming cost V 5 bases and J 1 base, with 7 bases left between them. The CDR3 spans 12 residues. CDR1 and CDR2 (germline): SGHRS, YFSETQ. As DNA, the CDR3 is TGCGCCAGCAGTGACGGTTCCTACGAGCAGTACTTC. Protein product: CASSDGSYEQYF.

This clone was seen just once. The chain links TRBV10-3 to TRBJ2-2; D is ambiguous. The CDR3 is made up of 12 amino acids. With 6 bases removed from V and 7 bases from J, the gap between germline ends came to 9 bases. The V gene's germline CDR1 is ENHRY and CDR2 SYGVKD. The CDR3 bases are TGTGCCATCAGCGAGGTGGACGGGGAGCTGTTTTTT. Encoded protein: CAISEVDGELFF.

This clone was counted between two and nine times. The genes are TRBV9 and TRBJ1-1; no definite D call. Between the trimmed V and J ends, which lost 0 bases and 3 bases, there was a span of 9 bases. Germline assignment: CDR1 SGDLS and CDR2 YYNGEE. CDR3 length: 14 amino acids. CDR3 DNA: TGTGCCAGCAGCGTAGGTCCTCTGGACACTGAAGCTTTCTTT. As protein: CASSVGPLDTEAFF.

J is TRBJ2-5 and V is TRBV6-6, with 8 bases identical to TRBD1. V gave up 4 bases and J gave up 1 base; unmatched junction bases: 2. The germline V gene has CDR1 MNHNY and CDR2 SVGAGI (reference sequence). The CDR3 sequence is 14 residues long. The CDR3 sequence is CASSLDRAQETQYF. The CDR3 DNA reads as TGTGCCAGCAGTTTGGACAGGGCCCAAGAGACCCAGTACTTC.

As concerns this clone: Different DNA sequences within this sample yield the same CDR3. V is TRBV27 and J is TRBJ2-7; D perhaps matches TRBD1 (6 bases). Looked up from germline, CDR1 is MNHEY and CDR2 is SMNVEV (reference sequence). The V and J ends lost 6 bases and 3 bases respectively, with 12 bases between them. The CDR3 consists of 13 residues. The CDR3 reads CASSLGQFYEQYF. CDR3 coding DNA: TGTGCCAGCAGCCTCGGACAGTTCTACGAGCAGTACTTC.